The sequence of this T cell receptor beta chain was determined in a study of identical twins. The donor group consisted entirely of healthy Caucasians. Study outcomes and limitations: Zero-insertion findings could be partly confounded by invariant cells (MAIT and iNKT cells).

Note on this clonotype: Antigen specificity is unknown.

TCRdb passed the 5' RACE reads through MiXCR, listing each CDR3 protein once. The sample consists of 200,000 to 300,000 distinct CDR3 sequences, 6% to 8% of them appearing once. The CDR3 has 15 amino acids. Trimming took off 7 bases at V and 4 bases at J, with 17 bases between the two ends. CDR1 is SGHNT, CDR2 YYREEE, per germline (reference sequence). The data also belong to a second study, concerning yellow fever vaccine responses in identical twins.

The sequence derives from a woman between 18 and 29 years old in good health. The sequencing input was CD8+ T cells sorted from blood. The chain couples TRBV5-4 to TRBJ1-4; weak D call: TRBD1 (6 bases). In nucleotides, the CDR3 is TGTGCCAGCTGCTCGGATACAGGGTATAATGAAAAACTGTTTTTT. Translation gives CASCSDTGYNEKLFF.